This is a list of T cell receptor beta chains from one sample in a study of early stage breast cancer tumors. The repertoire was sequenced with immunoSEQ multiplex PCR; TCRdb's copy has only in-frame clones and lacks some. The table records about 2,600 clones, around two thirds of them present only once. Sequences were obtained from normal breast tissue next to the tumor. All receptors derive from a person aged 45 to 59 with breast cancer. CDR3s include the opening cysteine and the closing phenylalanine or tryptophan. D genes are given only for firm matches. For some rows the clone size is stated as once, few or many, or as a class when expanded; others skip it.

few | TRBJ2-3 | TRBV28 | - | CASTQTTDTQYF | TGTGCCAGCACCCAGACAACAGATACGCAGTATTTT
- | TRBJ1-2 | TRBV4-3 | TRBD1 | CASSPSRFWDSESYGYTF | TGCGCCAGCAGCCCCTCGAGGTTTTGGGACAGCGAATCCTATGGCTACACCTTC
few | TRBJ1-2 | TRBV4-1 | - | CASSQLANYTF | TGCGCCAGCAGCCAACTTGCAAACTACACCTTC
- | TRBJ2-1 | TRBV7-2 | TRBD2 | CASSLAAGANEQFF | TGTGCCAGCAGCTTAGCAGCGGGGGCAAATGAGCAGTTCTTC
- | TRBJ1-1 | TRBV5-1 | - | CASSLLNLNTEAFF | TGCGCCAGCAGCTTACTGAACCTGAACACTGAAGCTTTCTTT
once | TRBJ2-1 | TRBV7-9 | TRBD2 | CASSFGTSGRAVNEQFF | TGTGCCAGCAGCTTCGGGACTAGCGGGAGGGCCGTAAATGAGCAGTTCTTC
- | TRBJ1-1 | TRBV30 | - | CAWSRGGKEAFF | TGTGCCTGGAGTCGGGGAGGGAAAGAAGCTTTCTTT
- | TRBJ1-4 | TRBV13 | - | CASSHAGSWNEKLFF | TGTGCCAGCAGCCATGCCGGTTCTTGGAATGAAAAACTGTTTTTT
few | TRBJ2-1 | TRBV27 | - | CASSLSADSYNEQFF | TGTGCCAGCAGTTTATCGGCCGATTCCTACAATGAGCAGTTCTTC
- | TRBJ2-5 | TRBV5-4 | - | CASSTDGAPETQYF | TGTGCCAGCAGTACGGATGGGGCCCCAGAGACCCAGTACTTC
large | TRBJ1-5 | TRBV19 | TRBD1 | CASTVTGASNQPQHF | TGTGCCAGTACCGTGACAGGGGCTAGCAATCAGCCCCAGCATTTT
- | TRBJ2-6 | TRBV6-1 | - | CASKALAGANVLTF | TGTGCCAGCAAGGCCCTTGCTGGGGCCAACGTCCTGACTTTC
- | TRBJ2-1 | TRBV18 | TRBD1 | CASSPPVRDRYINEQFF | TGTGCCAGCTCACCACCCGTTCGGGACAGGTACATTAATGAGCAGTTCTTC
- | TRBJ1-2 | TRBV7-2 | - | CASSLDLRGAFGYTF | TGTGCCAGCAGCTTAGACTTACGGGGGGCGTTTGGCTACACCTTC
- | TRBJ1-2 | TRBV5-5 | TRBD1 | CASSQGGLNYGYTF | TGTGCCAGCAGCCAGGGGGGGCTTAACTATGGCTACACCTTC
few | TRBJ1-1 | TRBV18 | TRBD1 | CASSLTGDTEAFF | TGTGCCAGCTCCCTGACAGGGGACACTGAAGCTTTCTTT
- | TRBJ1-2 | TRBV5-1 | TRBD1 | CASRSDRGKGGYTF | TGCGCCAGCCGATCGGACAGGGGGAAGGGTGGCTACACCTTC
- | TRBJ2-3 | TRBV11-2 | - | CASSWTDTQYF | TGTGCCAGCAGTTGGACAGATACGCAGTATTTT
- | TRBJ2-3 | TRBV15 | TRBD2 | CATSTSGGGSTDTQYF | TGTGCCACCAGCACCTCGGGGGGGGGCAGCACAGATACGCAGTATTTT
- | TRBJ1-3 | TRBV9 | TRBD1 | CASSVGTGGSGNTIYF | TGTGCCAGCAGCGTAGGGACAGGGGGATCTGGAAACACCATATATTTT
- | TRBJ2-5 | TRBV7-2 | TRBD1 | CASSLWTGEETQYF | TGTGCCAGCAGCTTATGGACAGGGGAAGAGACCCAGTACTTC
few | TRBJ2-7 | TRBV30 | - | CAWSGPPSSYEQYF | TGTGCCTGGTCAGGACCGCCGAGCTCCTACGAGCAGTACTTC
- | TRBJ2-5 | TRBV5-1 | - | CASSSAPQETQYF | TGCGCCAGCAGCTCGGCCCCCCAAGAGACCCAGTACTTC
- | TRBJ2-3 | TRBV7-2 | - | CASSHRTDTQYF | TGTGCCAGCAGCCATAGGACAGATACGCAGTATTTT
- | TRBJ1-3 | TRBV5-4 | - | CASSLDLTSGNTIYF | TGTGCCAGCAGCTTGGATCTTACCTCTGGAAACACCATATATTTT
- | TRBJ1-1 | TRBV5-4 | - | CASSPQTENTEAFF | TGTGCCAGCAGCCCACAGACAGAGAACACTGAAGCTTTCTTT